The 10 T cell receptor beta chains reported below all come from one sample, sequenced in a study of PD-L1 blockade in urothelial cancer. Clones were sequenced by immunoSEQ multiplex PCR, and TCRdb holds only the in-frame ones, with some missing. Of 35,000 or so clones listed, about a third are singletons. The sequences come from tumor tissue, collected before atezolizumab (anti-PD-L1) treatment. The receptors here all came from a man in his 60s with urothelial cancer.

J is TRBJ1-2 and V is TRBV12-2; TRBD1 was called by the table and not checked on the DNA. TRBV12-2 has pseudogene status. The CDR3 sequence is 17 residues long. The CDR3 nucleotides are TGTGCAAGTCGCTTAAGAACAGGTCTTAGGCCTAACTATGGCTACACCTTC. Translated, it gives CASRLRTGLRPNYGYTF.

This clone has only one observation. The J gene is TRBJ1-2, the V gene TRBV19; 7 bases line up with TRBD1. Germline CDR1 and CDR2: LNHDA and SQIVND (reference sequence). The J segment lost 3 bases and the V segment lost 9 bases, leaving 7 bases of the junction unmatched. The CDR3 runs to 13 residues. CDR3 amino acids: CASRPDRDYGYTF. The CDR3 region has the DNA TGTGCCAGCCGACCCGACAGGGACTATGGCTACACCTTC. Full variable domain (outside the CDR3, taken from reference TRBV19 and TRBJ1-2): DGGITQSPKYLFRKEGQNVTLSCEQNLNHDAMYWYRQDPGQGLRLIYYSQIVNDFQKGDIAEGYSVSREKKESFPLTVTSAQKNPTAFYLCASRPDRDYGYTFGSGTRLTVV.

The DNA for the CDR3 is TGTGCCAGCTCACCCCCCGGGACTAGCATCTATGAGCAGTTCTTC. As protein: CASSPPGTSIYEQFF. V gene TRBV18 combines with J gene TRBJ2-1; 9 positions match TRBD2. CDR3 length equals 15 residues. J lost 8 bases, V lost 3 bases, and 8 bases had no gene match. Looked up from germline, CDR1 is KGHSH and CDR2 is LQKENI.

There are many counts of this clone. The rearrangement links TRBV11-3 to TRBJ2-3; the match to TRBD1 covers 9 bases. With 5 bases clipped from V and 4 bases from J, the junction kept 7 bases outside the gene matches. The germline V gene encodes CDR1 SGHNT and CDR2 YENEEA. There are 15 residues in the CDR3. The CDR3 DNA is TGTGCCAGCAGCCCGGGACAGGGAATTGCAGATACGCAGTATTTT. Its protein is CASSPGQGIADTQYF.

By share, this clone counts as medium-sized. V usage is TRBV19 and J usage is TRBJ2-3, with 8 nucleotides matching TRBD1. The CDR3 runs to 17 residues. In germline, CDR1 is LNHDA, CDR2 SQIVND (reference sequence). Trimming removed 3 bases from V and 0 bases from J; junction bases left unmatched: 8. CDR3 sequence reads: CASSIRGRGPSTDTQYF. CDR3 nucleotide sequence: TGTGCCAGTAGTATTAGGGGCAGGGGGCCTAGCACAGATACGCAGTATTTT.

The chain uses TRBV12-5 and TRBJ2-3, with 10 bases lining up with TRBD2. CDR1 is LGHNT, CDR2 FRNRAP, per germline. The CDR3 length is 16 residues. V was pared by 8 bases and J by 2 bases, with 10 bases of the junction left unmatched. CDR3 nucleotide sequence: TGTGCTAGTTCCCCGCCCCTAGCGGGGGACACAGATACGCAGTATTTT. Protein sequence: CASSPPLAGDTDTQYF.

This sequence joins TRBV19 and TRBJ1-1; D possibly corresponds to TRBD1 (6 bases). The length of the CDR3 is 13 residues. The V and J ends lost 5 bases and 1 base respectively, with 8 bases between them. Germline CDR1 reads LNHDA; CDR2 reads SQIVND (reference sequence). The CDR3 region has the DNA TGTGCCAGTAGTTGGGGGGCGAACACTGAAGCTTTCTTT. Protein product: CASSWGANTEAFF.

The chain uses TRBV18 and TRBJ2-3; 7 nucleotides agree with TRBD2. Germline V gene sequence: CDR1 KGHSH, CDR2 LQKENI. Losses at the gene ends were 5 bases for V and 6 bases for J; bases not matched to a gene: 17. This CDR3 is 17 amino acids long. In DNA, the CDR3 is TGTGCCAGCTCAACCAGAGTCGTTGGCGGGAGAGGGGATACGCAGTATTTT. It is translated as CASSTRVVGGRGDTQYF.

This clone was detected ten times or more. The J gene is TRBJ1-2, the V gene TRBV7-6; 7 bases align to TRBD1. The CDR3 loop spans 15 amino acids. Germline lookup yields CDR1 SGHVS and CDR2 FNYEAQ. The V gene end was trimmed by 5 bases and the J gene end by 0 bases; junction bases not matched to a gene: 6. In nucleotides, the CDR3 is TGTGCCAGCAGCCGAGGACAGGCCCCTAACTATGGCTACACCTTC. Translation gives CASSRGQAPNYGYTF.

The chain is built from TRBV29-1 and TRBJ2-1, with TRBD2 identical over 10 bases. The germline CDR1 and CDR2 sequences are SQVTM and ANQGSEA. The CDR3 is 18 residues long. The V and J ends lost 6 bases and 7 bases, in that order; junction bases with no gene match: 21. CDR3 sequence (DNA): TGCAGCGTCCGCGGGCGGTTGGCGGAGCGGGGGGGCTTGAATGAGCAGTTCTTC. Protein sequence: CSVRGRLAERGGLNEQFF.